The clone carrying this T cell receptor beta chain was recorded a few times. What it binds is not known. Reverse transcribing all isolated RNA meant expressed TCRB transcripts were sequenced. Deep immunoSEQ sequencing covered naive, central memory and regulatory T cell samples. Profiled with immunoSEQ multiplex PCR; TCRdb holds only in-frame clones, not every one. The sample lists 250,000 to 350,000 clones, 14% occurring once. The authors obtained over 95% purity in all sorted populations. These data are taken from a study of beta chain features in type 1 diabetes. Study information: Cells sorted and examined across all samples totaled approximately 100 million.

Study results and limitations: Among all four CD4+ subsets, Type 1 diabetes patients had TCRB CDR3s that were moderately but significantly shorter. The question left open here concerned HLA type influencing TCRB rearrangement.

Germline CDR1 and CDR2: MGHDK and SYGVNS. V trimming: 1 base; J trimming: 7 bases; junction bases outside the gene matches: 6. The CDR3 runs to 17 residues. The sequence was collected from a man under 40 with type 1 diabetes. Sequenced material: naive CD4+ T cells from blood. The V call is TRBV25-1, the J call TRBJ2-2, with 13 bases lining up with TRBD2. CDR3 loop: CASSEFRTSGSIGELFF. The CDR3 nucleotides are TGTGCCAGCAGTGAATTTCGGACTAGCGGGAGTATCGGGGAGCTGTTTTTT.